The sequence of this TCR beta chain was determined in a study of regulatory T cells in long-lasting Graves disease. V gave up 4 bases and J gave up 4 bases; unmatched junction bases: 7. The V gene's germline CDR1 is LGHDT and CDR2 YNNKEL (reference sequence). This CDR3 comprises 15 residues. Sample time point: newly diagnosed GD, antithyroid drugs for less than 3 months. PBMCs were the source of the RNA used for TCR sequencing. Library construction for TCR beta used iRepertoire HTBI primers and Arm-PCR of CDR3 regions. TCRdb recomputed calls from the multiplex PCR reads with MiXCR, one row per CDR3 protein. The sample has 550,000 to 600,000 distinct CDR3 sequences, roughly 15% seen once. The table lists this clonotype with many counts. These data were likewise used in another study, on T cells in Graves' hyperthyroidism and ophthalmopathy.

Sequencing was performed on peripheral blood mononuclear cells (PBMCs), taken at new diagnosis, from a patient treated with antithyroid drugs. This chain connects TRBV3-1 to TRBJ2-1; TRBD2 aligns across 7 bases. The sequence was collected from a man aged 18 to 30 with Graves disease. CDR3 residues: CASSRPRTRYNEQFF. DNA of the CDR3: TGTGCCAGCAGCCGCCCCAGGACTAGATACAATGAGCAGTTCTTC.